A selection of T cell receptor beta chains follows, all from one sample in a study of blood T cell repertoires in COVID-19. Assay: immunoSEQ multiplex PCR; the TCRdb copy retains only in-frame clones and omits some. The sample has approximately 60,000 clones; approximately 78% are singletons. What was sequenced was peripheral blood. The receptors originated from an older man with acute or convalescent COVID-19. The CDR3 runs from the conserved cysteine through the conserved F or W. The D gene is left open where the match is weak. Rows give clone size only sometimes, using once, few, many, or a class for an expanded clone.

clone size	V gene	J gene	D gene	CDR3 DNA	CDR3 protein
once	TRBV2	TRBJ1-2	.	TGTGCCATCGTAACACCAACCACCTTCTATGGCTACACCTTC	CAIVTPTTFYGYTF
few	TRBV25-1	TRBJ2-7	TRBD2	TGTGCCAGCAGTGATTCAGGACTAGCTTTCGCCCACGAGCAGTACTTC	CASSDSGLAFAHEQYF
once	TRBV3-1/TRBV3-2	TRBJ1-6	.	TGTGCCAGCAGCCAAGGAAGGGGTAAGGGTAATTCACCCCTCCACTTT	CASSQGRGKGNSPLHF
.	TRBV12-5	TRBJ1-5	TRBD1	TGTGCTAGTGGCCCCGGGACAGGGGGCAATCAGCCCCAGCATTTT	CASGPGTGGNQPQHF
.	TRBV6-1	TRBJ1-5	TRBD1	TGTGCCAGCAGTGGCATTCAGGGGGCGCGGGGCAATCAGCCCCAGCATTTT	CASSGIQGARGNQPQHF
.	TRBV5-1	TRBJ1-4	.	TGCGCCAGCAGCCTGGACGGACTGACTGAACTGTTTTTT	CASSLDGLTELFF
.	TRBV6-5	TRBJ2-1	TRBD1	TGTGCCAGCAGCCGACAGGGATACAATGAGCAGTTCTTC	CASSRQGYNEQFF
.	TRBV24-1	TRBJ2-3	.	TGTGCCACCAGTGAATCCGTCACAGATACGCAGTATTTT	CATSESVTDTQYF
.	TRBV4-1	TRBJ1-5	.	TGCGCCAGCAGCCAAGACGGGGGTTTGGGCAATCAGCCCCAGCATTTT	CASSQDGGLGNQPQHF
.	TRBV27	TRBJ2-7	TRBD1	TGTGCCAGCAGTTCCCCGGGACAGGGGATCCACGAGCAGTACTTC	CASSSPGQGIHEQYF
.	TRBV12-5	TRBJ1-2	TRBD1	TGTGCTAGTGGTTCCCGGCTCTCTGGACAGGGTTGGGGCTACACCTTC	CASGSRLSGQGWGYTF
.	TRBV14	TRBJ1-6	TRBD1	TGTGCCAGCAGTCGATACAGGGGCCGGGGTTCACCCCTCCACTTT	CASSRYRGRGSPLHF
once	TRBV6-4	TRBJ2-3	.	TGTGCCAGCAGTGACTCGGACTCAGATACGCAGTATTTT	CASSDSDSDTQYF
.	TRBV6-1	TRBJ1-2	.	TGTGCCAGCAGTGACCGGGGGACGAGGGGCTACACCTTC	CASSDRGTRGYTF
.	TRBV5-4	TRBJ2-3	TRBD2	TGTGCCAGCAGCTTCGGACTAGCGGGGGGGCAACGCACAGATACGCAGTATTTT	CASSFGLAGGQRTDTQYF
.	TRBV28	TRBJ2-5	.	TGTGCCAGCAGTTTCTCACAGGGAGGGTTGTCTGAGACCCAGTACTTC	CASSFSQGGLSETQYF
.	TRBV10-3	TRBJ2-7	TRBD1	TGTGCCATCAGCAAAGGACAGGGTTCCTACGAGCAGTACTTC	CAISKGQGSYEQYF
.	TRBV2	TRBJ1-2	.	TGTGCCAGCAGTGGGCTGGGGGCCTCCTATGGCTACACCTTC	CASSGLGASYGYTF
.	TRBV6-5	TRBJ1-2	.	TGTGCCAGCAGTTTGGGGGGGACCTATGGCTACACCTTC	CASSLGGTYGYTF
.	TRBV20-1	TRBJ1-2	TRBD1	TGCAGTGCTCAGGGGGGAGGCTACACCTTC	CSAQGGGYTF
.	TRBV11-3	TRBJ1-1	.	TGTGCCAGCACGCGATACAGGGCGGCCACTGAAGCTTTCTTT	CASTRYRAATEAFF
few	TRBV7-2	TRBJ1-5	.	TGTGCCAGCAGTCGAGGGGGTTCCCCCAATCAGCCCCAGCATTTT	CASSRGGSPNQPQHF
.	TRBV18	TRBJ2-5	.	TGTGCCAGCTTGGTAGCGACTCAAGAGACCCAGTACTTC	CASLVATQETQYF
.	TRBV13	TRBJ1-2	.	TGTGCCAGCAGCTTGAGGTCCCAGGGGACCTATGGCTACACCTTC	CASSLRSQGTYGYTF
.	TRBV28	TRBJ2-7	.	TGTGCCAGCAGGCACCCCAGGCAGGGTGGGTTCGAGCAGTACTTC	CASRHPRQGGFEQYF
.	TRBV27	TRBJ1-5	.	TGTGCCAGCAGTTTAACCAGTGCGGTGGGCAATCAGCCCCAGCATTTT	CASSLTSAVGNQPQHF
.	TRBV5-1	TRBJ1-2	TRBD1	TGCGCCAGCAGCGTGACAGGGGGCGGCTATGGCTACACCTTC	CASSVTGGGYGYTF
.	TRBV5-4	TRBJ2-7	.	TGTGCCAGCAGCCCCGGGAACTCCTACGAGCAGTACTTC	CASSPGNSYEQYF
.	TRBV27	TRBJ2-4	TRBD1	TGTGCCAGCAGTCCGGACAGGGTCGGGTTGAGGGCCAAAAACATTCAGTACTTC	CASSPDRVGLRAKNIQYF
.	TRBV19	TRBJ1-6	.	TGTGCCAGTAGCTCGGACAGCCCAAAGAGATCACCCCTCCACTTT	CASSSDSPKRSPLHF
once	TRBV6-1	TRBJ1-2	TRBD1	TGTGCCAGCAGTGAACCGGGACAGGGGGCGCAGGGCTACACCTTC	CASSEPGQGAQGYTF